The 9 T cell receptor beta chains below were found in one sample sequenced in a study of OX40 agonist ivuxolimab in advanced cancers. Profiling relied on immunoSEQ multiplex PCR, and the TCRdb table lists in-frame clones only, not all of them. This sample has 60,000 or so clones, with 80% to 90% found just once. Source: CD4+ or CD8+ T cells sorted from blood, taken in a trial of the OX40 agonist ivuxolimab. These receptors were collected from an adult with an advanced solid tumor such as melanoma, head and neck, liver or kidney cancer.

Here the CDR3 DNA reads TGTGCCAGCAGTTTTGTGGAGGGGGCGCGGATCTATGGCTACACCTTC. This gives the protein CASSFVEGARIYGYTF. This chain joins TRBV28 and TRBJ1-2, with 7 positions matching TRBD1. V was pared by 3 bases and J by 4 bases, with 11 bases of the junction left unmatched. The CDR3 runs to 16 residues. The germline V gene encodes CDR1 MDHEN and CDR2 SYDVKM.

This chain links TRBV11-1 with TRBJ2-1, with 10 bases aligning to TRBD2. V shed 5 bases, J shed 3 bases, and the junction held 4 bases outside the gene matches. Germline V gene data show CDR1 as SGHAT and CDR2 as FQDESV (reference sequence). The CDR3 sequence is 15 residues long. CDR3 DNA sequence: TGTGCCAGCAGCCCGAGACTAGCGGGCTACAATGAGCAGTTCTTC. It specifies CASSPRLAGYNEQFF.

This sequence joins TRBV15 and TRBJ2-7; 12 bases map to TRBD2. The CDR3 extends over 14 amino acids. Germline CDR1 reads LNHNV; CDR2 reads YYDKDF (reference sequence). J was trimmed by 6 bases and V by 3 bases; bases with no gene match: 3. The chain's CDR3 is CATSRELAGGEQYF. As DNA, the CDR3 is TGTGCCACCAGCAGGGAACTAGCGGGGGGCGAGCAGTACTTC.

J is TRBJ1-1 and V is TRBV30; no definite D call. Germline values: CDR1 GTSNPN, CDR2 SVGIG (reference sequence). V lost 4 bases and J lost 7, with 13 bases in between. The CDR3 has 12 amino acids. CDR3: CAWTDFLGEAFF. In DNA form, the CDR3 reads TGTGCCTGGACAGACTTTCTGGGTGAAGCTTTCTTT.

This clone was counted a single time. The V call is TRBV5-1, the J call TRBJ2-3, with 13 nucleotides matching TRBD2. Trimming cost V 3 bases and J 4 bases; bases outside gene matches: 2. Per germline, CDR1 SGHRS and CDR2 YFSETQ. CDR3 length equals 15 residues. The CDR3, as DNA: TGCGCCAGCAGCTCAACTAGCGGGGGGGCAGATACGCAGTATTTT. Translation: CASSSTSGGADTQYF.

The rearrangement joins TRBV5-4 to TRBJ1-6; 11 bases match TRBD1. Germline values: CDR1 SGHNT, CDR2 YYREEE (reference sequence). The CDR3 spans 16 residues. The J segment lost 8 bases and the V segment lost 4 bases, leaving 8 bases of the junction unmatched. The CDR3 sequence is CASSLGQGAVYSPLHF. In DNA form, the CDR3 reads TGTGCCAGCAGCCTAGGACAGGGGGCAGTTTATTCACCCCTCCACTTT.

This clone has only one observation. V usage is TRBV11-2 and J usage is TRBJ2-4; 7 nucleotides align to TRBD2. This CDR3 is built from 16 residues. After removal of 7 bases from V and 3 bases from J, the junction contained 12 bases not matched to a gene. The V gene's germline CDR1 is SGHAT and CDR2 FQNNGV. CDR3 residues: CASTPFEGGDKNIQYF. The CDR3 DNA sequence: TGTGCCAGCACCCCCTTCGAGGGAGGGGACAAAAACATTCAGTACTTC.

The V call is TRBV5-5, the J call TRBJ1-5, with D hard to call. Germline loops: CDR1 SGHKS, CDR2 YYEKEE (reference sequence). The ends were cut back, 2 bases at V and 0 bases at J, with 6 bases in the middle. The CDR3 is made up of 14 amino acids. The chain's CDR3 is CASSLKGSNQPQHF. CDR3 in DNA: TGTGCCAGCAGCTTAAAAGGTAGCAATCAGCCCCAGCATTTT.

This clone was observed once. V usage is TRBV7-8 and J usage is TRBJ2-6; TRBD2 might be the D (5 bases). From germline, CDR1 is SGHVS and CDR2 FQNEAQ. Between the trimmed V and J ends, which lost 2 bases and 4 bases, there was a span of 12 bases. The CDR3 consists of 16 residues. CDR3 DNA: TGTGCCAGCAGCTTATCCCCCCCGGGGGGGGCCAACGTCCTGACTTTC. As protein: CASSLSPPGGANVLTF.